This TCR beta chain was obtained from a study of CD8+ T cells in alopecia areata. As for the study in general: Treatment with tofacitinib (6 to 18 months) was followed by 6 months off drug.

For this clone: Its antigen is not known.

After isolation, RNA underwent reverse transcription to generate cDNA as the sequencing template. Some clones are missing from TCRdb's copy, which holds only in-frame ones; the method was immunoSEQ multiplex PCR. The table lists over 2,500 clones, around 80% of them singletons. Treatment noted: oral pan-JAK inhibitor, 5-10 mg twice daily. As part of sample collection, lesional scalp punch biopsies and peripheral blood were taken from alopecia areata patients. Study findings and constraints: Under tofacitinib, fewer expanded CD8+ clones appeared among the top 100 scalp clones. Lesional scalp, notably in alopecia totalis/universalis, had clonality above that of normal scalp.

Sample: skin, taken at week 24, from a patient treated with tofacitinib. The receptor was isolated from a human donor with alopecia areata.

The CDR3 coding sequence is TGTGCCTGGAACCTCCAGACAGGGGATGAGCAGTTCTTC. The encoded protein is CAWNLQTGDEQFF. This chain links TRBV30 with TRBJ2-1; 8 bases line up with TRBD1. This CDR3 comprises 13 residues. Trimming removed 4 bases from V and 8 bases from J; junction bases left unmatched: 7. Germline CDR1 reads GTSNPN; CDR2 reads SVGIG (reference sequence).